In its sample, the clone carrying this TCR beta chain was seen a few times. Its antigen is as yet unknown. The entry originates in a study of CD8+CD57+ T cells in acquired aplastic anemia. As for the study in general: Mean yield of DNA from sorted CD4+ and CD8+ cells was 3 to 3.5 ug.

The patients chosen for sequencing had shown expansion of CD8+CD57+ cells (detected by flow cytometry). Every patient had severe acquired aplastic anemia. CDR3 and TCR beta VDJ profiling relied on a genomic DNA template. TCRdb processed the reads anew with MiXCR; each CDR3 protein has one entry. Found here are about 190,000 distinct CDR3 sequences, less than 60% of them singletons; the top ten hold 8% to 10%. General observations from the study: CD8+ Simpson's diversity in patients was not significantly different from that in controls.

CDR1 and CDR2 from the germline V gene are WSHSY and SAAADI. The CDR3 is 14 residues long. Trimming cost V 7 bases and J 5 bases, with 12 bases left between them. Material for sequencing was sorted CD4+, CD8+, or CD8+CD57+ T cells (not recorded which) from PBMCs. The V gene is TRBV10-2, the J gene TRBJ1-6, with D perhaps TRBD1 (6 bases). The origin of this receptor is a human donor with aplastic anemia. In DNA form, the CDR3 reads TGCGCCAGCACTCGGGACATCGATAATTCACCCCTCCACTTT. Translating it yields CASTRDIDNSPLHF.